Below are 14 T cell receptor beta chains sequenced from a single sample in a study of type 1 and type 2 diabetes patients. The PCR template was genomic DNA. Amplification of the beta chain CDR3 used 30 forward and 13 reverse multiplex primers. Each CDR3 protein is one row after TCRdb ran MiXCR on the multiplex PCR reads. In the table there are 270,000 or so distinct CDR3 sequences, roughly 44% of which are singletons. The sequencing sample was made of peripheral blood mononuclear cells (PBMCs). Every receptor here comes from a man between 18 and 29 years old with type 2 diabetes.

The chain combines TRBV24-1 with TRBJ2-5, with 9 nucleotides matching TRBD1. TRBJ2-1 matches the DNA end more closely, so the J call is doubtful. Per germline, CDR1 KGHDR and CDR2 SFDVKD. The CDR3 extends over 15 amino acids. For the CDR3, the DNA is TGTGCCACCAGTGACCCCGGGACAGGGAACAATGAGCAGTTCTTC. It yields the protein CATSDPGTGNNEQFF.

The chain is built from TRBV7-6 and TRBJ2-7; D ambiguous. Germline loops: CDR1 SGHVS, CDR2 FNYEAQ. The CDR3 loop spans 15 amino acids. Trimming stripped 5 bases from V and 0 bases from J, with 14 bases between. Here the CDR3 DNA reads TGTGCCAGCAGCCCAGGACGCAGCACCTCCTACGAGCAGTACTTC. Amino acids: CASSPGRSTSYEQYF. Full variable domain (outside the CDR3, taken from reference TRBV7-6 and TRBJ2-7): GAGVSQSPRYKVTKRGQDVALRCDPISGHVSLYWYRQALGQGPEFLTYFNYEAQQDKSGLPNDRFSAERPEGSISTLTIQRTEQRDSAMYRCASSPGRSTSYEQYFGPGTRLTVT.

This clonotype was recorded a few times. This chain connects TRBV6-5 to TRBJ2-1, with D possibly TRBD2 on 5 matching bases. This CDR3 spans 13 amino acids. Trimming removed 1 base from V and 6 bases from J, with 7 bases in between. Germline V gene lookup returns CDR1 MNHEY and CDR2 SVGAGI. Here the CDR3 DNA reads TGTGCCAGCAGTTACTACAGCGGCAATGAGCAGTTCTTC. This encodes CASSYYSGNEQFF.

This clonotype occurred many times. The chain uses TRBV2 and TRBJ1-1; the D gene is possibly TRBD1 (5 bases). The CDR3 length is 16 residues. CDR1 is SNHLY, CDR2 FYNNEI, per germline. V lost 5 bases, J lost 1 base, and 17 bases lay in between. The CDR3 here is CASSSDSTYGNTEAFF. The DNA of the CDR3 is TGTGCCAGCAGTTCCGACAGCACCTATGGGAACACTGAAGCTTTCTTT.

This chain joins TRBV5-1 and TRBJ2-6; D is perhaps TRBD1 or TRBD2 (5 bases each). Trimming took 0 bases from V and 0 from J, leaving 13 bases between them. The CDR3 runs 18 residues. Germline V gene data show CDR1 as SGHRS and CDR2 as YFSETQ. CDR3 DNA: TGCGCCAGCAGCTTGGGGGGGTCGTTGGCCTCTGGGGCCAACGTCCTGACTTTC. This gives the protein CASSLGGSLASGANVLTF. Variable domain in full (rest from reference TRBV5-1 and TRBJ2-6): KAGVTQTPRYLIKTRGQQVTLSCSPISGHRSVSWYQQTPGQGLQFLFEYFSETQRNKGNFPGRFSGRQFSNSRSEMNVSTLELGDSALYLCASSLGGSLASGANVLTFGAGSRLTVL.

J is TRBJ1-5 and V is TRBV19; D remains unclear. The V and J ends lost 1 base and 2 bases respectively, with 9 bases between them. Germline V gene lookup returns CDR1 LNHDA and CDR2 SQIVND (reference sequence). CDR3 length equals 15 residues. The CDR3, as DNA: TGTGCCAGTAGTATAGCCGCCCAGGGCAATCAGCCCCAGCATTTT. Protein sequence: CASSIAAQGNQPQHF. The full variable domain, its missing parts supplied by reference TRBV19 and TRBJ1-5, is DGGITQSPKYLFRKEGQNVTLSCEQNLNHDAMYWYRQDPGQGLRLIYYSQIVNDFQKGDIAEGYSVSREKKESFPLTVTSAQKNPTAFYLCASSIAAQGNQPQHFGDGTRLSIL.

The V call is TRBV7-9, the J call TRBJ1-2; D gene unclear. Germline V CDR1 and CDR2: SEHNR, FQNEAQ (reference sequence). This CDR3 region has 12 residues. V was cut by 7 bases and J by 6 bases, with 12 bases left in between. CDR3 region: CASTSRENGYTF. The CDR3 nucleotides read TGTGCCAGCACCTCCCGGGAGAATGGCTACACCTTC.

This clonotype occurred a few times. The chain joins TRBV7-2 to TRBJ2-5; D might be TRBD1 (5 bases). The V end lost 0 bases, the J end lost 5 bases, and 10 bases lay between the germline ends. Per the germline V gene, CDR1 is SGHTA and CDR2 is FQGNSA. CDR3 length equals 14 residues. The chain's CDR3 is CASSLAGHRETQYF. In nucleotides, the CDR3 is TGTGCCAGCAGCTTAGCGGGGCATCGGGAGACCCAGTACTTC.

This chain joins TRBV27 and TRBJ1-1; maybe TRBD1 (6 bases). With 5 bases removed from V and 2 bases from J, the gap between germline ends came to 15 bases. The CDR3 totals 15 residues. Germline CDR1 reads MNHEY; CDR2 reads SMNVEV (reference sequence). The CDR3 sequence is CASSRDTQANTEAFF. CDR3 bases: TGTGCCAGCAGTCGGGACACCCAAGCTAACACTGAAGCTTTCTTT.

The chain employs TRBV7-9 and TRBJ2-7; D unclear. Trimming left V 9 bases short and J 6 bases short, with 18 bases between. This CDR3 comprises 13 residues. Germline values: CDR1 SEHNR, CDR2 FQNEAQ (reference sequence). CDR3 DNA: TGTGCCAGTAGCAAAACTTGGGATCCCGAGCAGTACTTC. This sequence encodes CASSKTWDPEQYF.

This clonotype was recorded a few times. This chain connects TRBV3-1 to TRBJ2-5; D not resolved. The V gene's germline CDR1 is LGHDT and CDR2 YNNKEL (reference sequence). The CDR3 runs 13 residues. Trimming stripped 3 bases from V and 4 bases from J, with 9 bases between. The CDR3 sequence: CASSQSTVETQYF. For the CDR3, the DNA is TGTGCCAGCAGCCAGTCGACGGTAGAGACCCAGTACTTC.

The chain couples TRBV7-2 to TRBJ2-5; D remains ambiguous. The end of the DNA aligns better with TRBJ2-1, so the J call may be wrong. Per germline, CDR1 SGHTA and CDR2 FQGNSA. The CDR3 runs to 11 residues. The CDR3 sequence: CASSWAFEQFF. The CDR3 DNA reads TGTGCCAGCAGTTGGGCCTTTGAGCAGTTCTTC.

Notes on this clonotype: One base away lies a much larger clone, so this may be a sequencing read error. The V call is TRBV7-3, the J call TRBJ2-2; D might be TRBD1 or TRBD2, each matching 5 bases. This CDR3 comprises 13 residues. CDR1 and CDR2 (germline): SGHTA, FQGTGA. CDR3 protein: CASSRQGTGELLF. In DNA, the CDR3 is TGTGCCAGCAGCCGTCAGGGCACCGGGGAGCTGCTTTTT.

This clonotype was recorded a few times. The chain combines TRBV7-6 with TRBJ2-7; possibly TRBD1 or TRBD2 for D (5 bases each). Looked up from germline, CDR1 is SGHVS and CDR2 is FNYEAQ. This CDR3 is 14 amino acids long. The V end lost 4 bases, the J end lost 2 bases, and 12 bases lay between the germline ends. The CDR3 spells CASSSGTQAYEQYF. The CDR3, as DNA: TGTGCCAGCAGCTCCGGGACCCAAGCCTACGAGCAGTACTTC. Full variable domain (remainder filled in from reference TRBV7-6 and TRBJ2-7): GAGVSQSPRYKVTKRGQDVALRCDPISGHVSLYWYRQALGQGPEFLTYFNYEAQQDKSGLPNDRFSAERPEGSISTLTIQRTEQRDSAMYRCASSSGTQAYEQYFGPGTRLTVT.